Listed below are T cell receptor beta chains from one sample, sequenced in a study of cytomegalovirus exposure and HLA in healthy donors. Assay used: immunoSEQ multiplex PCR; TCRdb lists only in-frame clones, some missing. The sample yields more than 70,000 clones, 70% to 85% seen once. The sequencing sample was made of PBMCs. Every receptor here comes from a man aged 25 to 40 in good health and CMV-seropositive. Both conserved end residues are part of each CDR3. D genes are given only for firm matches. Size tells how often a clone was seen (once, few, many) or the class of an expanded clone, and some rows leave it out.

TRBJ2-1	few	TRBV5-1	-	CASSFEGATYNEQFF	TGCGCCAGCAGCTTCGAAGGGGCTACCTACAATGAGCAGTTCTTC
TRBJ1-1	-	TRBV7-2	-	CASSLAGTEAFF	TGTGCCAGCAGCTTGGCTGGTACTGAAGCTTTCTTT
TRBJ2-7	-	TRBV4-1	TRBD1	CASTRTGASYEQYF	TGCGCCAGCACCAGGACAGGGGCCTCCTACGAGCAGTACTTC
TRBJ1-5	-	TRBV6-6	-	CASSPRTFFSNQPQHF	TGTGCCAGCAGTCCACGGACATTCTTTAGCAATCAGCCCCAGCATTTT
TRBJ1-1	-	TRBV9	-	CASSPRLAENTEAFF	TGTGCCAGCAGCCCTCGCCTTGCGGAGAACACTGAAGCTTTCTTT
TRBJ2-7	-	TRBV13	TRBD2	CASSLGRWGGDRPSEQYF	TGTGCCAGCAGCTTAGGCCGCTGGGGGGGGGATCGCCCCTCCGAGCAGTACTTC
TRBJ2-1	-	TRBV25-1	TRBD1	CASSPRQGAYNEQFF	TGTGCCAGCAGTCCCAGACAGGGGGCGTACAATGAGCAGTTCTTC
TRBJ2-7	-	TRBV5-1	TRBD2	CASSLMGLAGSYEQYF	TGCGCCAGCAGCTTGATGGGACTAGCGGGGTCCTACGAGCAGTACTTC
TRBJ1-3	-	TRBV29-1	-	CSGVGGASGNTIYF	TGCAGCGGGGTCGGAGGTGCCTCTGGAAACACCATATATTTT
TRBJ1-2	-	TRBV2	-	CASKVRDFADGYTF	TGTGCCAGCAAAGTCCGGGACTTCGCGGATGGCTACACCTTC
TRBJ1-4	-	TRBV7-9	TRBD1	CASSSALGGLNEKLFF	TGTGCCAGCAGCTCCGCCCTAGGGGGCCTTAATGAAAAACTGTTTTTT
TRBJ2-1	once	TRBV13	TRBD1	CASSLTGIDEQFF	TGTGCCAGCAGCTTGACAGGGATCGATGAGCAGTTCTTC
TRBJ1-1	-	TRBV5-1	TRBD1	CASSPRTGGLSSEAFF	TGCGCCAGCAGCCCCAGGACAGGGGGGCTTTCGTCTGAAGCTTTCTTT
TRBJ1-3	-	TRBV30	TRBD1	CAWSGTGGGNTIYF	TGTGCCTGGAGTGGGACAGGGGGAGGAAACACCATATATTTT
TRBJ1-1	-	TRBV7-3	TRBD1	CASSSQGKNTEAFF	TGTGCCAGCAGCTCACAGGGGAAGAACACTGAAGCTTTCTTT
TRBJ1-5	-	TRBV6-5	-	CASSYWQGEQPQHF	TGTGCCAGCAGTTACTGGCAGGGTGAACAGCCCCAGCATTTT
TRBJ1-1	-	TRBV11-2	-	CASSFGRLNTEAFF	TGTGCCAGCAGCTTCGGCAGGTTGAACACTGAAGCTTTCTTT
TRBJ2-3	-	TRBV10-3	-	CAISPGPGDTQYF	TGTGCCATCAGTCCCGGCCCGGGGGATACGCAGTATTTT
TRBJ2-7	-	TRBV13	-	CASSLGGQGDEQYF	TGTGCCAGCAGCTTAGGGGGGCAAGGGGACGAGCAGTACTTC
TRBJ1-2	-	TRBV10-3	TRBD1	CAIQDRGSYGYTF	TGTGCCATCCAGGACAGGGGGAGCTATGGCTACACCTTC
TRBJ2-5	few	TRBV7-2	TRBD1	CASSALTGSQETQYF	TGTGCCAGCAGCGCCCTGACAGGGTCCCAAGAGACCCAGTACTTC
TRBJ2-1	-	TRBV7-2	TRBD2	CASSLDLAGVREQFF	TGTGCCAGCAGCTTAGACCTAGCGGGAGTCAGGGAGCAGTTCTTC
TRBJ2-1	-	TRBV7-3	-	CASSAPPAGGSYNEQFF	TGTGCCAGCAGCGCACCCCCGGCAGGAGGCTCCTACAATGAGCAGTTCTTC
TRBJ2-7	-	TRBV30	-	CAWSAGRQPLSYEQYF	TGTGCCTGGAGTGCAGGTCGACAGCCTTTGTCCTACGAGCAGTACTTC
TRBJ2-2	-	TRBV7-3	-	CASSLRGRATGELFF	TGTGCCAGCAGCTTAAGGGGCAGGGCGACCGGGGAGCTGTTTTTT
TRBJ2-7	-	TRBV14	TRBD2	CASSPPLAESSYEQYF	TGTGCCAGCAGCCCCCCACTAGCGGAGAGCTCCTACGAGCAGTACTTC
TRBJ1-4	-	TRBV28	-	CASSPWGGENEKLFF	TGTGCCAGCAGCCCTTGGGGGGGAGAGAATGAAAAACTGTTTTTT
TRBJ2-5	-	TRBV13	TRBD2	CASSPGTSAGQETQYF	TGTGCCAGCAGCCCTGGGACTAGCGCTGGTCAAGAGACCCAGTACTTC
TRBJ2-7	-	TRBV19	-	CASSRIGGDSYEQYF	TGTGCCAGCAGTCGGATTGGGGGCGACTCCTACGAGCAGTACTTC
TRBJ2-7	-	TRBV18	TRBD1	CASSQGQASYEQYF	TGTGCCAGCTCACAGGGACAGGCCTCCTACGAGCAGTACTTC
TRBJ2-3	-	TRBV19	-	CASSIETGRKDTQYF	TGTGCCAGTAGTATCGAGACAGGGAGGAAAGATACGCAGTATTTT
TRBJ2-1	-	TRBV4-3	-	CASRHRAGAGEQFF	TGCGCCAGCAGACACAGGGCTGGGGCCGGGGAGCAGTTCTTC
TRBJ1-2	-	TRBV29-1	TRBD1	CSVEKLRQGASNGYTF	TGCAGCGTTGAAAAGTTGAGACAGGGGGCCAGCAATGGCTACACCTTC
TRBJ2-5	-	TRBV21-1	-	CASKKARTSGRANETQYF	TGTGCCAGCAAAAAAGCACGGACTAGCGGGAGGGCCAATGAGACCCAGTACTTC
TRBJ2-1	once	TRBV5-1	-	CASSPYRVSSYNEQFF	TGCGCCAGCAGCCCGTACCGAGTGAGCTCCTACAATGAGCAGTTCTTC
TRBJ2-3	few	TRBV11-2	-	CASSRGFSDTQYF	TGTGCCAGCAGCCGAGGCTTCTCAGATACGCAGTATTTT
TRBJ1-4	once	TRBV7-2	TRBD1	CASTDRVQEKLFF	TGTGCCAGCACCGACAGGGTTCAGGAAAAACTGTTTTTT
TRBJ1-2	-	TRBV28	TRBD1	CASSQGAYGYTF	TGTGCCAGCAGCCAGGGGGCCTATGGCTACACCTTC
TRBJ1-2	-	TRBV10-3	-	CAISAFRGEGGYTF	TGTGCCATCAGTGCATTCCGGGGGGAGGGTGGCTACACCTTC
TRBJ1-1	-	TRBV10-3	-	CAISESNGRVGAFF	TGTGCCATCAGTGAGTCGAATGGGCGCGTGGGAGCTTTCTTT
TRBJ1-1	-	TRBV7-9	-	CASSLWGGGGTEAFF	TGTGCCAGCAGCTTGTGGGGTGGGGGAGGGACTGAAGCTTTCTTT
TRBJ1-1	-	TRBV18	-	CASSRMDTEAFF	TGTGCCAGCTCGCGGATGGACACTGAAGCTTTCTTT
TRBJ2-3	-	TRBV30	TRBD2	CAWSVTSGNTDTQYF	TGTGCCTGGAGTGTGACTAGCGGCAACACAGATACGCAGTATTTT
TRBJ1-4	once	TRBV30	TRBD1	CARRDSGEKLFF	TGTGCCCGCCGGGACAGTGGCGAAAAACTGTTTTTT
TRBJ1-1	-	TRBV6-5	-	CASSYATENTEAFF	TGTGCCAGCAGTTACGCAACAGAGAACACTGAAGCTTTCTTT
TRBJ1-1	-	TRBV7-2	-	CASSLASGEAFF	TGTGCCAGCAGCTTAGCTTCGGGTGAAGCTTTCTTT
TRBJ2-3	-	TRBV4-2	TRBD1	CASSQARGQGKTDTQYF	TGTGCCAGCAGCCAAGCTAGGGGACAGGGGAAGACAGATACGCAGTATTTT
TRBJ2-3	-	TRBV13	TRBD2	CASSSERGITDTQYF	TGTGCCAGCAGCTCTGAGCGGGGGATCACAGATACGCAGTATTTT
TRBJ2-3	few	TRBV29-1	TRBD2	CSVTAGGFSTDTQYF	TGCAGCGTGACCGCGGGGGGATTTAGCACAGATACGCAGTATTTT
TRBJ2-7	-	TRBV29-1	TRBD2	CSVEGEGYEQYF	TGCAGCGTTGAAGGGGAGGGGTACGAGCAGTACTTC
TRBJ2-5	-	TRBV7-9	-	CASSSGLQETQYF	TGTGCCAGCAGTTCGGGTCTCCAAGAGACCCAGTACTTC
TRBJ2-7	-	TRBV2	-	CASRRQGGLYEQYF	TGTGCCAGCAGGCGGCAGGGGGGCCTCTACGAGCAGTACTTC
TRBJ2-7	-	TRBV7-2	-	CASSLNRVIKDEQYF	TGTGCCAGCAGCTTGAACAGGGTGATAAAAGACGAGCAGTACTTC